This T cell receptor (beta chain) derives from a study of blood T cell repertoires in COVID-19. Trimming removed 0 bases from V and 3 bases from J, with 6 bases in between. Germline CDR1 and CDR2: SGHRS and YFSETQ. The CDR3 is made up of 14 amino acids. Clones were sequenced by immunoSEQ multiplex PCR, and TCRdb holds only the in-frame ones, with some missing. The sample records about 28,000 clones, approximately 83% being singletons. V is TRBV5-1 and J is TRBJ1-4; D uncertain. Sequenced material: peripheral blood. This clonotype was obtained from a human donor in a cohort sampled during active COVID-19. CDR3 nucleotide sequence: TGCGCCAGCAGCTTGGCGGGGTCTAATGAAAAACTGTTTTTT. Its translation is CASSLAGSNEKLFF.